This TCR beta chain was captured in a study of shared clonotypes between healthy human individuals. Study-wide findings and caveats: Having only a few donors restricted how much genetic and exposure-history diversity was captured. The generation probabilities recorded for non-shared clonotypes fell below those of clonotypes shared by all four donors. Naive CD4 clonotypes were shared across a few donors at roughly 5%.

Germline values: CDR1 MNHEY, CDR2 SMNVEV (reference sequence). The CDR3 sequence is 16 residues long. After removal of 4 bases from V and 0 bases from J, the junction contained 5 bases not matched to a gene. As handled by the study authors: Junction-only immunoSEQ data arrived without quality scores, meaning filtering differed. Data came from immunoSEQ multiplex PCR; TCRdb stores just in-frame clones and leaves some out. V and J calls plus clone size are reproduced from that table; the DNA served to infer D and trimming. Seen here are roughly 1,500,000 clones, 98% observed once, and the top ten hold about 0.34%. Remarks on this clone: What it binds is not known.

V gene TRBV27 combines with J gene TRBJ1-5; 8 bases align to TRBD1. The receptor's source is a man aged 25 to 40 in good health. The sequencing input was naive CD4+ T cells sorted from blood. Subset: CD45RA+ positively selected. CDR3 nucleotide sequence: TGTGCCAGCAGTTCAGGGGGCGGTTATAGCAATCAGCCCCAGCATTTT. Protein sequence: CASSSGGGYSNQPQHF.